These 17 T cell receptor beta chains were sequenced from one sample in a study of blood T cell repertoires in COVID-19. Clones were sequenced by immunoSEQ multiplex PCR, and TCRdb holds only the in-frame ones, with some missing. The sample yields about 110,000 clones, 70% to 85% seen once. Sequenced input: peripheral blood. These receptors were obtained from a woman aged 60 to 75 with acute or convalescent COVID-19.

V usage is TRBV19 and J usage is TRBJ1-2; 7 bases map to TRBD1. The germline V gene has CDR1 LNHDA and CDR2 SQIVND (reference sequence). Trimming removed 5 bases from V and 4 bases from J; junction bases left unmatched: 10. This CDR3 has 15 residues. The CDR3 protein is CASSEQGRGAYGYTF. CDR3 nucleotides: TGTGCCAGTAGTGAACAGGGGAGAGGGGCCTATGGCTACACCTTC.

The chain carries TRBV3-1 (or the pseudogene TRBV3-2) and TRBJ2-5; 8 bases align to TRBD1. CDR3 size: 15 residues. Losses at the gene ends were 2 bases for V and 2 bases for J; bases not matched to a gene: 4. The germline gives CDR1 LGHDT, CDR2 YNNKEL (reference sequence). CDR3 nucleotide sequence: TGTGCCAGCAGCCAAATCCGACAGGGGCAAGAGACCCAGTACTTC. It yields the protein CASSQIRQGQETQYF.

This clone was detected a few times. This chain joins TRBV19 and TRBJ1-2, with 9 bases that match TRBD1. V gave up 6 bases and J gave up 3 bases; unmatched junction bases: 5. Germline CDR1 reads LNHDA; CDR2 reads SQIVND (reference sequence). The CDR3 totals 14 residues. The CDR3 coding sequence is TGTGCCAGTAGAGGTGGGGACAGGGACTATGGCTACACCTTC. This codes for CASRGGDRDYGYTF.

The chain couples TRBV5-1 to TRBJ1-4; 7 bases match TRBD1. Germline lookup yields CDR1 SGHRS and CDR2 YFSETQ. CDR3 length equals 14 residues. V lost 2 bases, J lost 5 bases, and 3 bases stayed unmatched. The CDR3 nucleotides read TGCGCCAGCAGCTTAGGGACAGACAATGAAAAACTGTTTTTT. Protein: CASSLGTDNEKLFF.

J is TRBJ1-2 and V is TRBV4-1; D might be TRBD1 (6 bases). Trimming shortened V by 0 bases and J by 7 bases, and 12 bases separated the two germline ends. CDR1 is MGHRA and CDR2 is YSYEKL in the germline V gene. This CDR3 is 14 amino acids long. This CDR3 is CASSQERRGSGYTF. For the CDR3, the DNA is TGCGCCAGCAGCCAAGAACGCAGGGGAAGTGGCTACACCTTC.

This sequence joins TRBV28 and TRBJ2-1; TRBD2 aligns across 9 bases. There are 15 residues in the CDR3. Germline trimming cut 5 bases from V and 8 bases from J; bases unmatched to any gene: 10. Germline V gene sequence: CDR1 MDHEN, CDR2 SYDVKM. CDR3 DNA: TGTGCCAGCAGTATAAAAGCGGGAGGCTTTGATGAGCAGTTCTTC. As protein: CASSIKAGGFDEQFF.

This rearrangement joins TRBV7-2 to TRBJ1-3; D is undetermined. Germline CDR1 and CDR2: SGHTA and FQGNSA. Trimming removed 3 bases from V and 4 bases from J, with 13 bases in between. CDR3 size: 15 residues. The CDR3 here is CASSLDRRRGNTIYF. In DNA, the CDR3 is TGTGCCAGCAGCTTGGATCGTCGGAGGGGAAACACCATATATTTT.

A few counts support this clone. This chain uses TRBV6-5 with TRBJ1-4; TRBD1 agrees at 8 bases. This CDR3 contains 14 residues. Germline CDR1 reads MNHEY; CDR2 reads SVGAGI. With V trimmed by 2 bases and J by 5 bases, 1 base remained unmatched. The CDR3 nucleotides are TGTGCCAGCAGTTACAACAGGGGGAATGAAAAACTGTTTTTT. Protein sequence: CASSYNRGNEKLFF.

For the CDR3, the DNA is TGTGCCAGCAGCTTGGAGCAGGGGGTTCGAGGCTACACCTTC. It codes for CASSLEQGVRGYTF. V is TRBV5-4 and J is TRBJ1-2, with 7 bases that match TRBD1. The CDR3 consists of 14 residues. Germline V gives CDR1 SGHNT, CDR2 YYREEE (reference sequence). Losses at the gene ends were 0 bases for V and 8 bases for J; bases not matched to a gene: 7.

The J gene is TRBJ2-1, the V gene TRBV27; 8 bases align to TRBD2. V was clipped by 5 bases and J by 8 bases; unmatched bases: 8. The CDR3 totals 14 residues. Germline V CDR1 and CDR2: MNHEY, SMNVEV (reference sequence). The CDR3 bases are TGTGCCAGCAGTGTTAACGCGGGAGGCCATGAGCAGTTCTTC. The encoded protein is CASSVNAGGHEQFF.

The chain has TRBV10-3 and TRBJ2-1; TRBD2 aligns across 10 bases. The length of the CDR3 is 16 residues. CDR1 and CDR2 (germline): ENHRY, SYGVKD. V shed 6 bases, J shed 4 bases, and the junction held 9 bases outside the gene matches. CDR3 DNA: TGTGCCATCAGGGATGGACTAGCGGAGGGATACAATGAGCAGTTCTTC. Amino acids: CAIRDGLAEGYNEQFF.

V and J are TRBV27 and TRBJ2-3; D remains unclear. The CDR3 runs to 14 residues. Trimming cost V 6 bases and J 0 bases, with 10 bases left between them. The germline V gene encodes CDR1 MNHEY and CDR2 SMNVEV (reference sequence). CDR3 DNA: TGTGCCAGCAGGTGGAGTCCCAGCACAGATACGCAGTATTTT. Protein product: CASRWSPSTDTQYF.

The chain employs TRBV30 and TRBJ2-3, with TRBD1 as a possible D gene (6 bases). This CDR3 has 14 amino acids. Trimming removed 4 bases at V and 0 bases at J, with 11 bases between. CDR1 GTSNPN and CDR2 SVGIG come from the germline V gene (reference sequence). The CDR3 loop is CAWIRGSSTDTQYF. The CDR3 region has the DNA TGTGCCTGGATTAGGGGGTCTAGCACAGATACGCAGTATTTT.

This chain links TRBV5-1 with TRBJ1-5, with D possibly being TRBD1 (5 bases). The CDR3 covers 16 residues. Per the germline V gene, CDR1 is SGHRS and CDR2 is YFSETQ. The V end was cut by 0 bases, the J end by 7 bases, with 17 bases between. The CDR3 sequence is CASSLEAGAQGQPQHF. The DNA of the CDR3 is TGCGCCAGCAGCTTGGAAGCGGGAGCCCAGGGCCAGCCCCAGCATTTT.

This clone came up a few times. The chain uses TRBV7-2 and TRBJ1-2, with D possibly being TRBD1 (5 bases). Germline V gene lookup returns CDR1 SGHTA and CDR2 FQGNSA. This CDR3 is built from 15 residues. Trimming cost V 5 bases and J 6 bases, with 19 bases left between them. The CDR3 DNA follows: TGTGCCAGCAGCCCCCGCGGGGGAGGAAATGATGGCTACACCTTC. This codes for CASSPRGGGNDGYTF. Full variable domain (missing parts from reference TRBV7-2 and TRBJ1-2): GAGVSQSPSNKVTEKGKDVELRCDPISGHTALYWYRQSLGQGLEFLIYFQGNSAPDKSGLPSDRFSAERTGGSVSTLTIQRTQQEDSAVYLCASSPRGGGNDGYTFGSGTRLTVV.

The CDR3 reads CASSHPSSGRGPGELFF. The DNA for the CDR3 is TGTGCCAGCAGCCACCCTTCTAGCGGGAGGGGTCCCGGGGAGCTGTTTTTT. This chain connects TRBV9 to TRBJ2-2, with 12 bases identical to TRBD2. V shed 4 bases, J shed 6 bases, and the junction held 10 bases outside the gene matches. The CDR3 totals 17 residues. CDR1 and CDR2 from the germline V gene are SGDLS and YYNGEE.

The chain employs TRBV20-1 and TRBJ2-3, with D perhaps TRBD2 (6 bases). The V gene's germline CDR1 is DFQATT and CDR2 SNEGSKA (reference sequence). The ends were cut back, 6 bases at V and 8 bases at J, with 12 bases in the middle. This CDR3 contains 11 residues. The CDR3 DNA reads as TGCAGTGCCCGGGAGCCGGGTACGCAGTATTTT. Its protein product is CSAREPGTQYF.